This is a list of T cell receptor beta chains from one sample in a study of graft-versus-host responses after intestinal transplantation. No antigens are known for them. Only in-frame clones appear in the TCRdb table, and some are missing; sequencing was by immunoSEQ multiplex PCR. In the table there are 98,000 or so clones, 87% of which are singletons. The sample consisted of unstimulated CD4+ T cells sorted from spleen or lymph node cells, taken before intestinal transplant. The source of these receptors is a human donor who received an intestinal transplant. Each CDR3 is given with its conserved first and last residue. D genes are given only for firm matches. Some rows mark clone size as missing; the rest say once, few, many or name a class of expanded clone.

clone size,D gene,V gene,J gene,CDR3 DNA,CDR3 protein
NA,NA,TRBV19,TRBJ2-5,TGTGCCAGTAGTATAGACCACAGGGTCCAAGAGACCCAGTACTTC,CASSIDHRVQETQYF
NA,TRBD2,TRBV2,TRBJ2-7,TGTGCCAGCTGTCTTTTCTTTACTAGCGCTTCCTACGAGCAGTACTTC,CASCLFFTSASYEQYF
NA,NA,TRBV2,TRBJ2-2,TGTGCCAGCATATGGGACGTGAACACCGGGGAGCTGTTTTTT,CASIWDVNTGELFF
NA,NA,TRBV18,TRBJ2-7,TGTGCCAGCTCACCACTAGCGGTACACTACGAGCAGTACTTC,CASSPLAVHYEQYF
once,NA,TRBV7-3,TRBJ2-1,TGTGCCAGCAGCATCGGACAGTACAATGAGCAGTTCTTC,CASSIGQYNEQFF
once,NA,TRBV5-1,TRBJ1-2,TGCGCCAGCAGCTTGGGTCGGTCTACGCTTGGCTACACCTTC,CASSLGRSTLGYTF
NA,TRBD1,TRBV13,TRBJ1-3,TGTGCCAGCAGCTTAGGGCCGGGGACAGGGGGCTCTTTTGGAAACACCATATATTTT,CASSLGPGTGGSFGNTIYF
NA,TRBD1,TRBV9,TRBJ2-1,TGTGCCAGCAGCGCGACAGGGGGGACCTACAATGAGCAGTTCTTC,CASSATGGTYNEQFF
NA,NA,TRBV11-2,TRBJ1-1,TGTGCCAGCAGCTTAGCCCTTGTGGGGAACACTGAAGCTTTCTTT,CASSLALVGNTEAFF
NA,NA,TRBV5-1,TRBJ1-1,TGCGCCAGCAGCGTACCGGGCAAAAGAGGAACTGAAGCTTTCTTT,CASSVPGKRGTEAFF
NA,NA,TRBV27,TRBJ1-5,TGTGCCAGCAGCCTCCTCGGGGGTAAAAATCAGCCCCAGCATTTT,CASSLLGGKNQPQHF
NA,NA,TRBV7-2,TRBJ2-7,TGTGCCAGCAGCCATACCACAGGGAACTACGAGCAGTACTTC,CASSHTTGNYEQYF
NA,NA,TRBV2,TRBJ2-7,TGTGCCAGCAGTGAACAACTTTCTCGTAGCTACGAGCAGTACTTC,CASSEQLSRSYEQYF
NA,TRBD1,TRBV4-2,TRBJ2-5,TGTGCCAGCAGCTCGATGACAGGGGAAGAGACCCAGTACTTC,CASSSMTGEETQYF
NA,TRBD2,TRBV28,TRBJ2-7,TGTGCCAGCAGGGGACTAGCGGGGAACTACGAGCAGTACTTC,CASRGLAGNYEQYF
NA,TRBD2,TRBV27,TRBJ2-7,TGTGCCAGCAGTCCCTTGGGAGCGGGGGGCGGGGAGCAGTACTTC,CASSPLGAGGGEQYF
NA,TRBD1,TRBV10-1,TRBJ2-5,TGCGCCAGCAGTTCCGGGACAGGGAGTCGAGAGACCCAGTACTTC,CASSSGTGSRETQYF
NA,TRBD1,TRBV5-5,TRBJ1-2,TGTGCCAGCAGCATGGACAGGGGGGATGGCTACACCTTC,CASSMDRGDGYTF
NA,TRBD1,TRBV19,TRBJ2-7,TGTGCCAGTAGTATGGGGGACAGGGTATACGAGCAGTACTTC,CASSMGDRVYEQYF
NA,NA,TRBV10-2,TRBJ2-7,TGCGCCAGCAGCCTGGGGCAGATGGCTCGGGAGCAGTACTTC,CASSLGQMAREQYF
once,NA,TRBV7-9,TRBJ1-1,TGTGCCAGCAGCTTAGGACAGGAGGAAGCTTTCTTT,CASSLGQEEAFF
few,TRBD2,TRBV5-1,TRBJ2-5,TGCGCCAGCATCGGAGGGACTAGCGGGGGAAAAGAGACCCAGTACTTC,CASIGGTSGGKETQYF
NA,NA,TRBV12-5,TRBJ2-3,TGTGCTAGTGGTTTGGGGGGACATACAGATACGCAGTATTTT,CASGLGGHTDTQYF
NA,TRBD1,TRBV30,TRBJ1-1,TGTGCCTGGAGTAGAACAGGGGTCGGGAACACTGAAGCTTTCTTT,CAWSRTGVGNTEAFF
few,TRBD2,TRBV5-4,TRBJ2-1,TGTGCCAGCAGCTCGGGACTAGCGGGAAACAATGAGCAGTTCTTC,CASSSGLAGNNEQFF
NA,NA,TRBV10-3,TRBJ2-5,TGTGCCATCAGTGAGCCCCAGGGAGCGGAGACCCAGTACTTC,CAISEPQGAETQYF